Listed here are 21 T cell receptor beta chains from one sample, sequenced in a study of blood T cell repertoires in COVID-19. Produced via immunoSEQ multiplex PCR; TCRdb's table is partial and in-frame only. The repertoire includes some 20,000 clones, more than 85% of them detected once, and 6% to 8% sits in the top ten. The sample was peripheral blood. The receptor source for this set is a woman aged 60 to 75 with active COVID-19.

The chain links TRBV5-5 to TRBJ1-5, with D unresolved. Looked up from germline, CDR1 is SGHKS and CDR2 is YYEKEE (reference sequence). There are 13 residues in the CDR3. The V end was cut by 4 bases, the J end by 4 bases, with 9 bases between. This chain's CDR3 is CASSPGPNQPQHF. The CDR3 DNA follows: TGTGCCAGCAGCCCGGGTCCGAATCAGCCCCAGCATTTT.

CDR3 DNA: TGCGCCAGCTATAACCGACCTAGGGGACAAGAGACCCAGTACTTC. Amino acid sequence: CASYNRPRGQETQYF. The chain employs TRBV5-1 and TRBJ2-5, with a tentative D call TRBD1 (5 bases). V was pared by 7 bases and J by 2 bases, with 18 bases between. The CDR3 contains 15 residues. Germline CDR1 and CDR2: SGHRS and YFSETQ.

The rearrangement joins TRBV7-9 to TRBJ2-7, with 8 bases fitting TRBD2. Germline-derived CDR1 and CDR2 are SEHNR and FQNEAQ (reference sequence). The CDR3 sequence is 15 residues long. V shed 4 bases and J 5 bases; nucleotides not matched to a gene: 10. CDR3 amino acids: CASSSPGGGWNEQYF. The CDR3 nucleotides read TGTGCCAGCAGCTCCCCCGGGGGGGGATGGAACGAGCAGTACTTC.

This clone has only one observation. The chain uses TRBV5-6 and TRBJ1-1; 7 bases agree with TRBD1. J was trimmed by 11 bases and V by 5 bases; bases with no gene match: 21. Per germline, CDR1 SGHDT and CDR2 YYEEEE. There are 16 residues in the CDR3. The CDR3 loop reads CASSVTTAGGLTRAFF. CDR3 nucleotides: TGTGCCAGCAGTGTCACCACAGCAGGGGGTCTGACGCGGGCTTTCTTT.

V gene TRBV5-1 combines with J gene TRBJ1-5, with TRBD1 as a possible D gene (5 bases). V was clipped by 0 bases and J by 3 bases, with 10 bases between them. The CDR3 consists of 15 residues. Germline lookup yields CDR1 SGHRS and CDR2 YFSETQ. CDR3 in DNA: TGCGCCAGCAGCTTGGAAGCGGGACTCAATCAGCCCCAGCATTTT. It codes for CASSLEAGLNQPQHF.

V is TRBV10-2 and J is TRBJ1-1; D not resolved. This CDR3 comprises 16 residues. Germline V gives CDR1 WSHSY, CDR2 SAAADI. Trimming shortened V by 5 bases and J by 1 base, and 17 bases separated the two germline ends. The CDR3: CASSMSPIGGNTEAFF. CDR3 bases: TGCGCCAGCAGTATGTCCCCTATTGGCGGGAACACTGAAGCTTTCTTT.

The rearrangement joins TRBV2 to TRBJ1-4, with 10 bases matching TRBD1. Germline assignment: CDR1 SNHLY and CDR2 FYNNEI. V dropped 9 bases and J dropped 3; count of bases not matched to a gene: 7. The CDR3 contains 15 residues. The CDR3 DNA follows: TGTGCCAGGGGGACAGGGGCTCCGGCTAATGAAAAACTGTTTTTT. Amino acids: CARGTGAPANEKLFF. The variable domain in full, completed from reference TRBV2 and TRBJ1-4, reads EPEVTQTPSHQVTQMGQEVILRCVPISNHLYFYWYRQILGQKVEFLVSFYNNEISEKSEIFDDQFSVERPDGSNFTLKIRSTKLEDSAMYFCARGTGAPANEKLFFGSGTQLSVL.

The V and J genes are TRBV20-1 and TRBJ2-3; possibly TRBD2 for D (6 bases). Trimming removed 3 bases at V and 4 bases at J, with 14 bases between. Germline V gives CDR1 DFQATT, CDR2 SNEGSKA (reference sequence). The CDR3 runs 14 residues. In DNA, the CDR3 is TGCAGTGCTAGTTACGGGGGAAAGGCAGATACGCAGTATTTT. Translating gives CSASYGGKADTQYF.

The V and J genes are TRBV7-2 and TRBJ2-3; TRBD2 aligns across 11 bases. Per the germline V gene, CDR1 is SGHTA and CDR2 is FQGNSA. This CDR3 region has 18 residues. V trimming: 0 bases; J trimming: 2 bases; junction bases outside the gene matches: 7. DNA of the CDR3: TGTGCCAGCAGCTTAGCGACCCCTAGCGGGGGGCCCACAGATACGCAGTATTTT. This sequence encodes CASSLATPSGGPTDTQYF.

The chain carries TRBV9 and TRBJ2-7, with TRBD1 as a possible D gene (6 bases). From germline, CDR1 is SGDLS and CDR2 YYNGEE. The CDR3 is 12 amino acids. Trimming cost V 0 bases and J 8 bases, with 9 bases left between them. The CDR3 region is CASSVEDSKQYF. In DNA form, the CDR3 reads TGTGCCAGCAGCGTAGAGGACAGCAAGCAGTACTTC.

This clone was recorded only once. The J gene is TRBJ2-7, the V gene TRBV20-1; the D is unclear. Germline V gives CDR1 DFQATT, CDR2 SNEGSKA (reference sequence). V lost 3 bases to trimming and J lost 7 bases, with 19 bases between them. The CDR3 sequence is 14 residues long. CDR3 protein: CSASRGGEVQEQYF. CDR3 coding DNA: TGCAGTGCTAGTAGAGGCGGAGAGGTACAAGAGCAGTACTTC.

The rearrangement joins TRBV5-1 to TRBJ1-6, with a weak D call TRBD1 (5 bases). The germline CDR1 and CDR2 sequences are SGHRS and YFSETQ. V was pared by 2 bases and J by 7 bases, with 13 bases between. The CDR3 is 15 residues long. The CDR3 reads CASSFGASPNSPLHF. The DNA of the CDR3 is TGCGCCAGCAGCTTTGGGGCCTCCCCCAATTCACCCCTCCACTTT. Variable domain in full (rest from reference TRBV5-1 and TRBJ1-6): KAGVTQTPRYLIKTRGQQVTLSCSPISGHRSVSWYQQTPGQGLQFLFEYFSETQRNKGNFPGRFSGRQFSNSRSEMNVSTLELGDSALYLCASSFGASPNSPLHFGNGTRLTVT.

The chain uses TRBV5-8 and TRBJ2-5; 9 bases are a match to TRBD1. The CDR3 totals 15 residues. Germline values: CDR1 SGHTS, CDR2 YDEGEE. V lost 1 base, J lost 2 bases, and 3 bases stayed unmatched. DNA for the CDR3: TGTGCCAGCAGCTTGACGGACAGGGGTCAAGAGACCCAGTACTTC. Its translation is CASSLTDRGQETQYF.

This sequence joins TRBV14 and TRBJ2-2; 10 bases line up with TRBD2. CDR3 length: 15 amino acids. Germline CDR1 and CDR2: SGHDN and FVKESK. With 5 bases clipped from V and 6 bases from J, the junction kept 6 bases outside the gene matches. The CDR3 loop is CASSNSGGASGELFF. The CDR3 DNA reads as TGTGCCAGCAGCAACAGCGGGGGGGCCTCCGGGGAGCTGTTTTTT.

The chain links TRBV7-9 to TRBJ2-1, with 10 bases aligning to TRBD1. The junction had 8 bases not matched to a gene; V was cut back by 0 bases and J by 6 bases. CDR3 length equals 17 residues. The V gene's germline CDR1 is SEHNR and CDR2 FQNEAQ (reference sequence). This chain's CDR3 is CASSLAAGTGDRNEQFF. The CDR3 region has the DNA TGTGCCAGCAGCTTAGCCGCGGGGACAGGGGATCGCAATGAGCAGTTCTTC.

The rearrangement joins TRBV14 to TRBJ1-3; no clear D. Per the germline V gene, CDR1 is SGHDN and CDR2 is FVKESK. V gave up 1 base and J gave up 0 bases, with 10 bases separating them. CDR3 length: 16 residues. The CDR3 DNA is TGTGCCAGCAGCCAAGTAGGCGGGAGCTCTGGAAACACCATATATTTT. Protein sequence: CASSQVGGSSGNTIYF.

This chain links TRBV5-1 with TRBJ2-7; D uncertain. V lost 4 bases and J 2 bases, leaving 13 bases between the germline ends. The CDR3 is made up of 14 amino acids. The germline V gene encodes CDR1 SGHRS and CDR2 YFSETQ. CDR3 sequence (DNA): TGCGCCAGCAGCCAAAGTCGCTACGCCTACGAGCAGTACTTC. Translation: CASSQSRYAYEQYF.

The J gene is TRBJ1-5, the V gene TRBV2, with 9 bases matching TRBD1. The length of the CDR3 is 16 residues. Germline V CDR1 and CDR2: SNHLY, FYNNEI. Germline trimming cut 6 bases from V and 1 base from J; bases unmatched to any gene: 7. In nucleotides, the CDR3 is TGTGCCAGCAGCTCTACAGGGGGCAAGAGCAATCAGCCCCAGCATTTT. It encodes CASSSTGGKSNQPQHF.

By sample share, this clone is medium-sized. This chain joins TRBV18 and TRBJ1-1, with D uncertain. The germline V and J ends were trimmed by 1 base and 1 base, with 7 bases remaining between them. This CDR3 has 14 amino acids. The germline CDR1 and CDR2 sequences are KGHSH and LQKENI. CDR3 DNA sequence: TGTGCCAGCTCACCACTCCCAGGGAACACTGAAGCTTTCTTT. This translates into CASSPLPGNTEAFF. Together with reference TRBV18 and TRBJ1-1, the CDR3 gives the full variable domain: NAGVMQNPRHLVRRRGQEARLRCSPMKGHSHVYWYRQLPEEGLKFMVYLQKENIIDESGMPKERFSAEFPKEGPSILRIQQVVRGDSAAYFCASSPLPGNTEAFFGQGTRLTVV.

In DNA, the CDR3 is TGTGCCAGACCAACGGCGGGACAGGGGAATGGCTACACCTTC. As protein: CARPTAGQGNGYTF. The gene calls are TRBV27 and TRBJ1-2; 10 bases are shared with TRBD1. The CDR3 is 14 residues long. CDR1 MNHEY and CDR2 SMNVEV come from the germline V gene (reference sequence). The trim removed 9 bases at V and 6 bases at J, leaving 10 bases unmatched.

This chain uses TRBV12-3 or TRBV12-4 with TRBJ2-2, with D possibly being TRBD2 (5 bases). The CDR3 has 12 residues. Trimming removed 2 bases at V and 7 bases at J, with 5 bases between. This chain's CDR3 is CASSLRGGELFF. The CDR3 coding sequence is TGTGCCAGCAGTTTACGGGGCGGGGAGCTGTTTTTT.